The entry that follows covers one TCR beta chain sequence. Its antigen is still unknown. This CDR3 has 13 amino acids. Germline assignment: CDR1 GTSNPN and CDR2 SVGIG (reference sequence). After removal of 1 base from V and 6 bases from J, the junction contained 3 bases not matched to a gene. This entry belongs to a study of cytomegalovirus exposure and HLA in healthy donors. Study conclusions and caveats: In vitro assays verified that a few CMV-associated chains recognized CMV antigens specifically. In a later analysis, donors in an Asian-associated ancestry cluster reportedly had fewer N-insertions in productive TCRs than the cohort mean.

PCR primers comprised 60 Vbeta and 13 Jbeta primers. TCRdb's table, derived via immunoSEQ multiplex PCR, lists solely in-frame clones and lacks some. Found here are tens of thousands of clones; the top ten clones hold 22%. The clonotype originates from a man in his sixties in good health and CMV-seropositive. Sequencing was done on a sample of PBMCs. The chain uses TRBV30 and TRBJ1-2; 9 nucleotides agree with TRBD1. The CDR3 DNA follows: TGTGCCTGGAGTGCAGGGACAGGGCATGGCTACACCTTC. This codes for CAWSAGTGHGYTF.